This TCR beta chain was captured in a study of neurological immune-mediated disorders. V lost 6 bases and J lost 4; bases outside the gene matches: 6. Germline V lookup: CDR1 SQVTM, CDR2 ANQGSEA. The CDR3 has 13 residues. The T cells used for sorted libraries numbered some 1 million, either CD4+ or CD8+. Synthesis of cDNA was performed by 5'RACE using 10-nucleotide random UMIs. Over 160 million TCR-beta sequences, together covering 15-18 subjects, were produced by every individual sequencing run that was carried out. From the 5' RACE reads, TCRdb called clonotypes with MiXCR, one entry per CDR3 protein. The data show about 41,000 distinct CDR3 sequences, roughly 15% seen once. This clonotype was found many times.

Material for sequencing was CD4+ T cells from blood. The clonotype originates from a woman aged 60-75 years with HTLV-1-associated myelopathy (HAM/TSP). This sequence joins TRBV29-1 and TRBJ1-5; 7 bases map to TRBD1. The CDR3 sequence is CSVGTVRNQPQHF. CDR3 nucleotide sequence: TGCAGCGTCGGGACAGTTCGGAATCAGCCCCAGCATTTT.